The clone carrying this TCR beta chain was picked up a small number of times. Its specificity is unknown. Germline V gives CDR1 SGHDN, CDR2 FVKESK. The CDR3 covers 16 residues. V was pared by 4 bases and J by 4 bases, with 14 bases between. These data are taken from a study of early T cells in non-severe SARS-CoV-2 infection. Study conclusions and caveats: Matching against VDJdb likely underestimated virus-specific expansions, favoring anti-spike CD8.

Unique molecular identifiers were affixed to single, distinct cDNA molecules. MiXCR was run by TCRdb on the 5' RACE reads, yielding one entry per CDR3 protein. Among about 61,000 distinct CDR3 sequences listed, about 10% were seen once. Sequenced input: whole blood. The V and J genes are TRBV14 and TRBJ2-6, with a possible D match to TRBD1 (6 bases). This TCR came from an adult who was a healthcare worker with PCR-confirmed SARS-CoV-2 infection or an uninfected control (not recorded which). This chain's CDR3 is CASSPLPGEGANVLTF. CDR3 coding DNA: TGTGCCAGCAGCCCCCTACCAGGGGAAGGGGCCAACGTCCTGACTTTC.